The clone carrying this T cell receptor beta chain came up a few times. 13 Jbeta primers and 60 Vbeta primers were used for the PCR. In the study's own analysis: It was a later analysis that counted 75 million to 90 million unique TCR beta chains, of which 9 million to 13 million were shared. The assay was immunoSEQ multiplex PCR, and TCRdb's table has in-frame clones only and misses some. D and trimming were read from the DNA, whereas the V and J calls and clone size are those reported in that table. The sample yields 180,000 or so clones, 75% to 85% seen once. The entry originates in a study of cytomegalovirus exposure and HLA in healthy donors. The CDR3 has 13 residues. CDR1 is SGHKS, CDR2 YYEKEE, per germline (reference sequence). Trimming cost V 0 bases and J 4 bases, with 7 bases left between them.

This sequence joins TRBV5-5 and TRBJ1-2; no definite D call. The material sequenced was PBMCs. The clonotype comes from a man aged 18 to 30 in good health and CMV-seronegative. DNA of the CDR3: TGTGCCAGCAGCTTGGAACAGTTCTATGGCTACACCTTC. This encodes CASSLEQFYGYTF.